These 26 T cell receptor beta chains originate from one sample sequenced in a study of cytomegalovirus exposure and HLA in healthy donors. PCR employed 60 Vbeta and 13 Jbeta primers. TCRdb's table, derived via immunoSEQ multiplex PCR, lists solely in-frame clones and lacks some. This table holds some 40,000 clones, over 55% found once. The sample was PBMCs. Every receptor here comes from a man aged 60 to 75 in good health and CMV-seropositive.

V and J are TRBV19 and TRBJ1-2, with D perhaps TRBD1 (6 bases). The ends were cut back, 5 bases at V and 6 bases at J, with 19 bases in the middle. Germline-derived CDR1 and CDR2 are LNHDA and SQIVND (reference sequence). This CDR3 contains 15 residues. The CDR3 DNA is TGTGCCAGTAGTTATCGACAGGAAACCGTCGATGGCTACACCTTC. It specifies CASSYRQETVDGYTF.

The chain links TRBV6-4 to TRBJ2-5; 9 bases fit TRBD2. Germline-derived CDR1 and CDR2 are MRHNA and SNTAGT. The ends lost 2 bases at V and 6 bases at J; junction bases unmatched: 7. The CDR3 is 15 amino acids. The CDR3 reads CASSDGSGRRKTQYF. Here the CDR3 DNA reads TGTGCCAGCAGTGACGGTAGCGGGAGAAGGAAGACCCAGTACTTC.

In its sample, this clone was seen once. Here the CDR3 reads CASSYLLNEKLFF. The CDR3 region has the DNA TGTGCCAGTAGTTATTTATTGAATGAAAAACTGTTTTTT. This rearrangement joins TRBV19 to TRBJ1-4; D not certain. CDR3 length equals 13 residues. V lost 5 bases and J 5 bases, leaving 9 bases between the germline ends. Germline V lookup: CDR1 LNHDA, CDR2 SQIVND (reference sequence).

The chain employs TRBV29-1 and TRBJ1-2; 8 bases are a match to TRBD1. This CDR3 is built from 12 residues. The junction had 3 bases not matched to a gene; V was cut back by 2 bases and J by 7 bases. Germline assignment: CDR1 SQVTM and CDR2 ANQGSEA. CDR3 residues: CSVEQGAGGYTF. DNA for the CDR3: TGCAGCGTTGAACAGGGGGCGGGTGGCTACACCTTC.

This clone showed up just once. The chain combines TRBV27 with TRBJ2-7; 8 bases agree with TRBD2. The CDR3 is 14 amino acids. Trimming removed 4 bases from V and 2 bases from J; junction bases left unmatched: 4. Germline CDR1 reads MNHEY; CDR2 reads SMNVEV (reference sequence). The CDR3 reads CASSWASGPYEQYF. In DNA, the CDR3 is TGTGCCAGCAGTTGGGCTAGCGGGCCCTACGAGCAGTACTTC.

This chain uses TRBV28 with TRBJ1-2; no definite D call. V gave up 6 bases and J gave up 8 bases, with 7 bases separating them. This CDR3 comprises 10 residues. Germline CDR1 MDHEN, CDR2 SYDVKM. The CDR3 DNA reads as TGTGCCAGCAGCCATGGCGGCTACACCTTC. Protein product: CASSHGGYTF.

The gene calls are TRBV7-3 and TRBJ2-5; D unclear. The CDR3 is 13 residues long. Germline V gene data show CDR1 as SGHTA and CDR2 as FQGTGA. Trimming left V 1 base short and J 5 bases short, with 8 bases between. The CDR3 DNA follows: TGTGCCAGCAGCTTAAATCCGTTGGAGACCCAGTACTTC. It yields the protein CASSLNPLETQYF.

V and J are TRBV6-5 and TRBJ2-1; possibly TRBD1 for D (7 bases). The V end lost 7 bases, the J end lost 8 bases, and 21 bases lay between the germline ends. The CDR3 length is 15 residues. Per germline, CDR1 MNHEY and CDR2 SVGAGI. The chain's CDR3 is CASNNEGARGHEQFF. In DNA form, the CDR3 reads TGTGCCAGCAATAATGAGGGGGCCCGGGGGCATGAGCAGTTCTTC.

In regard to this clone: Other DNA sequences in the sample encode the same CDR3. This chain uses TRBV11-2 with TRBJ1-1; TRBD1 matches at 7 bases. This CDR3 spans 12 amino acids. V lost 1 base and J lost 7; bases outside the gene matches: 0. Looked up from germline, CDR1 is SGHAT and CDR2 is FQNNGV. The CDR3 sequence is CASSLGQGEAFF. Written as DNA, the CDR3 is TGTGCCAGCAGCTTAGGACAGGGTGAAGCTTTCTTT.

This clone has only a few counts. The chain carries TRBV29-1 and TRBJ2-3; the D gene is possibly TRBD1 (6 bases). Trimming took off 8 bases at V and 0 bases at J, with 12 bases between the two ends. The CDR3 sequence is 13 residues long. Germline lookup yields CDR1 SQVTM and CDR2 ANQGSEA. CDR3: CSTGTLSTDTQYF. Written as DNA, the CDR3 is TGCAGCACCGGGACATTAAGCACAGATACGCAGTATTTT.

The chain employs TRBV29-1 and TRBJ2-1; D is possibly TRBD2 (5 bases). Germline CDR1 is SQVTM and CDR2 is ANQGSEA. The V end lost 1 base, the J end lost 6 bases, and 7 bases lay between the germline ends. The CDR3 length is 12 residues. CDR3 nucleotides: TGCAGCGTTGAAGCGGGGAGCAATGAGCAGTTCTTC. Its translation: CSVEAGSNEQFF.

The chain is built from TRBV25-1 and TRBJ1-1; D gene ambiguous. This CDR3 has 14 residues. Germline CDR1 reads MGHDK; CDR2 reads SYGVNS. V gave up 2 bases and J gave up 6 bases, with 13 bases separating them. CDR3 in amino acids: CASSERRGFPEAFF. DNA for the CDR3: TGTGCCAGCAGTGAACGAAGAGGATTCCCTGAAGCTTTCTTT.

For the CDR3, the DNA is TGTGCCAGCAGTGAGGCCTTTGGGGGCTTGAACACTGAAGCTTTCTTT. Its translation: CASSEAFGGLNTEAFF. The rearrangement joins TRBV6-1 to TRBJ1-1, with D maybe TRBD1 (6 bases). Trimming shortened V by 3 bases and J by 0 bases, and 14 bases separated the two germline ends. The V gene's germline CDR1 is MNHNS and CDR2 SASEGT. This CDR3 has 16 amino acids.

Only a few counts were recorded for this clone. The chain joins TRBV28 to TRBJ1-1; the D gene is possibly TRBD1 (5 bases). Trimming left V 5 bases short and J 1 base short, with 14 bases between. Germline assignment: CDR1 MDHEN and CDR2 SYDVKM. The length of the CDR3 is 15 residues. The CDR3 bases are TGTGCCAGCAGTCGCCCGGGGGTCAGGAACACTGAAGCTTTCTTT. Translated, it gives CASSRPGVRNTEAFF.

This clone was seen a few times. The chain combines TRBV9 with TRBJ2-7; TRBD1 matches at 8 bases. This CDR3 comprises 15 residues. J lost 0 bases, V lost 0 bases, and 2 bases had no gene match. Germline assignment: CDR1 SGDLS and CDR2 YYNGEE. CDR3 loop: CASSVGTGLSYEQYF. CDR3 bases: TGTGCCAGCAGCGTAGGGACAGGGCTCTCCTACGAGCAGTACTTC.

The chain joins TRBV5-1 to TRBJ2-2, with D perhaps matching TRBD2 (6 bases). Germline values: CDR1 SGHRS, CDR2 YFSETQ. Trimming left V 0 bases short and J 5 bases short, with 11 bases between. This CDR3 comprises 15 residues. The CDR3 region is CASSLVLAETGELFF. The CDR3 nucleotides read TGCGCCAGCAGCTTGGTACTAGCCGAGACCGGGGAGCTGTTTTTT.

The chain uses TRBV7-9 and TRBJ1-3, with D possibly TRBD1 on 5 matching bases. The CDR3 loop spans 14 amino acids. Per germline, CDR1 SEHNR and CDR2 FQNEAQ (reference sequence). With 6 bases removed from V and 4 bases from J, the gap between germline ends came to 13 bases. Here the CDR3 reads CASRGAGSGNTIYF. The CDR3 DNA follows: TGTGCCAGCAGGGGCGCAGGGTCCGGAAACACCATATATTTT. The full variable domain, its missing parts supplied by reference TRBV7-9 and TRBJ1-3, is DTGVSQNPRHKITKRGQNVTFRCDPISEHNRLYWYRQTLGQGPEFLTYFQNEAQLEKSRLLSDRFSAERPKGSFSTLEIQRTEQGDSAMYLCASRGAGSGNTIYFGEGSWLTVV.

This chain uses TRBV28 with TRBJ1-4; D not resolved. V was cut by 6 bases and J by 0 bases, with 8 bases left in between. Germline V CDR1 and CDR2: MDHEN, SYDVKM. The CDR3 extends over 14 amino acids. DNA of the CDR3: TGTGCCAGCAGGAGGCCCGCAACTAATGAAAAACTGTTTTTT. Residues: CASRRPATNEKLFF.

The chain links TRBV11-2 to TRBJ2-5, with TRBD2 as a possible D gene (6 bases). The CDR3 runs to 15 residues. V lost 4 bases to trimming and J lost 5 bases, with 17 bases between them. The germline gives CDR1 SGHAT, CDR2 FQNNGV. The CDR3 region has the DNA TGTGCCAGCAGCTCCCTCTACGGGAGTGGTGAGACCCAGTACTTC. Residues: CASSSLYGSGETQYF. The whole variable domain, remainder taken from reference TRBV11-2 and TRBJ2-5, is EAGVAQSPRYKIIEKRQSVAFWCNPISGHATLYWYQQILGQGPKLLIQFQNNGVVDDSQLPKDRFSAERLKGVDSTLKIQPAKLEDSAVYLCASSSLYGSGETQYFGPGTRLLVL.

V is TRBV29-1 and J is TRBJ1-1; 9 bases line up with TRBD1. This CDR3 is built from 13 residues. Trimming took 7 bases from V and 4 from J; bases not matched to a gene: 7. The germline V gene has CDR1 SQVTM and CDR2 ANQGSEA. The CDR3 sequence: CSGGQGVGTEAFF. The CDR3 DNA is TGCAGCGGGGGACAGGGCGTCGGCACTGAAGCTTTCTTT. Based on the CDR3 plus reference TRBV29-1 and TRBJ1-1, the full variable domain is SAVISQKPSRDICQRGTSLTIQCQVDSQVTMMFWYRQQPGQSLTLIATANQGSEATYESGFVIDKFPISRPNLTFSTLTVSNMSPEDSSIYLCSGGQGVGTEAFFGQGTRLTVV.

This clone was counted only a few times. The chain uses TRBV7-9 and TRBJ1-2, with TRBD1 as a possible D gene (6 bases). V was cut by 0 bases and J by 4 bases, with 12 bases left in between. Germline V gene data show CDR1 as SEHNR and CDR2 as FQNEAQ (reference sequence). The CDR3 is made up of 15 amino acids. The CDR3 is CASSLASGGAYGYTF. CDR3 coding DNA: TGTGCCAGCAGCTTAGCTAGTGGGGGCGCCTATGGCTACACCTTC.

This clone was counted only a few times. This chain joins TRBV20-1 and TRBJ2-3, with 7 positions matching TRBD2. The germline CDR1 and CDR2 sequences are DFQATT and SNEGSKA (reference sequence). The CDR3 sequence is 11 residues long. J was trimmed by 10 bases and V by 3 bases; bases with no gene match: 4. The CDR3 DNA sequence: TGCAGTGCTAGCAGCGGGACCGCGCAGTATTTT. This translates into CSASSGTAQYF.

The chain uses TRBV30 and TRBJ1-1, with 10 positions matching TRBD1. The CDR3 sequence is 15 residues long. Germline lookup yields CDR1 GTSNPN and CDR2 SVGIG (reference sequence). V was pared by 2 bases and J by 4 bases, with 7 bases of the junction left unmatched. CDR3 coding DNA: TGTGCCTGGAGTCACGAGACAGGGGGCGGCACTGAAGCTTTCTTT. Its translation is CAWSHETGGGTEAFF.

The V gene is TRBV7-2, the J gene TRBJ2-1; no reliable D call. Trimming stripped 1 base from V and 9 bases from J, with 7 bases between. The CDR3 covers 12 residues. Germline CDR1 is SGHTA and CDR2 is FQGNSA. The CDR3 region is CASSLVLGEQFF. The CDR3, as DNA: TGTGCCAGCAGCTTAGTCCTAGGTGAGCAGTTCTTC.

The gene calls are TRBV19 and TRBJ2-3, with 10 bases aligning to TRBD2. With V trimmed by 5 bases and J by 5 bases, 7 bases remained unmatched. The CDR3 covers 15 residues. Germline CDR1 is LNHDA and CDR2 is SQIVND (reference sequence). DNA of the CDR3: TGTGCCAGTAGTGGTATGACTAGCGGGCTAGATACGCAGTATTTT. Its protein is CASSGMTSGLDTQYF.

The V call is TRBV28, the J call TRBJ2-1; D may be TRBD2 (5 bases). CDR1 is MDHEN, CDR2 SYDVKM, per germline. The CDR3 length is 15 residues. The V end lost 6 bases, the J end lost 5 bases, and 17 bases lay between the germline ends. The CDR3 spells CASSPPGVRHNEQFF. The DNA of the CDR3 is TGTGCCAGCAGCCCGCCCGGGGTAAGACACAATGAGCAGTTCTTC.